This T cell receptor beta chain was retrieved from a study of cytomegalovirus exposure and HLA in healthy donors. The PCR ran on 60 Vbeta and 13 Jbeta primers. Here immunoSEQ multiplex PCR was the method, and the copy in TCRdb shows in-frame clones only, minus some. The table gives around 64,000 clones; the top ten clones make up 2.4% of it. Per germline, CDR1 SGHAT and CDR2 FQNNGV. The CDR3 extends over 15 amino acids. With 1 base removed from V and 0 bases from J, the gap between germline ends came to 9 bases. Sequenced sample: PBMCs. This receptor was identified in a female donor in good health and CMV-seropositive. The chain has TRBV11-2 and TRBJ1-1; possibly TRBD1 for D (5 bases). The CDR3 is CASSLAGGLNTEAFF. The DNA for the CDR3 is TGTGCCAGCAGCTTAGCCGGGGGACTGAACACTGAAGCTTTCTTT.